Listed below are T cell receptor beta chains from one sample, sequenced in a study of T cells in Graves' hyperthyroidism and ophthalmopathy. One entry per CDR3 protein results from TCRdb running MiXCR on the multiplex PCR reads. Of about 640,000 distinct CDR3 sequences detected, about 45% appear once; the ten largest clones hold less than 9.5%. The sequenced sample was peripheral blood or thyroid tissue (not recorded which). The receptors come from an adult man with Graves' disease, either hyperthyroidism or ophthalmopathy (not recorded which). Each CDR3 is given with its conserved first and last residue. Each record gives: J gene, CDR3 length, D gene, V gene, CDR3 protein. A D gene is named only where the DNA matches it firmly.

j_gene: TRBJ1-1
len: 12
d_gene: .
v_gene: TRBV11-1
CDR3aa: CASTGKNTEAFF

j_gene: TRBJ1-6
len: 17
d_gene: TRBD1
v_gene: TRBV2
CDR3aa: CASSPLGTGANNSPLHF

j_gene: TRBJ2-2
len: 16
d_gene: TRBD1
v_gene: TRBV7-2
CDR3aa: CASSSSGQANTGELFF

j_gene: TRBJ1-2
len: 14
d_gene: .
v_gene: TRBV2
CDR3aa: CASSEDNGDRGYTF

j_gene: TRBJ1-4
len: 14
d_gene: .
v_gene: TRBV9
CDR3aa: CASSVAPTNEKLFF

j_gene: TRBJ1-5
len: 11
d_gene: .
v_gene: TRBV28
CDR3aa: CASSDSQPQHF

j_gene: TRBJ1-2
len: 13
d_gene: .
v_gene: TRBV10-3
CDR3aa: CASSPAAPYGYTF

j_gene: TRBJ1-3
len: 18
d_gene: .
v_gene: TRBV11-2
CDR3aa: CASSLVVGGFGSGNTIYF

j_gene: TRBJ1-1
len: 14
d_gene: .
v_gene: TRBV7-9
CDR3aa: CASSLVSGRTEAFF

j_gene: TRBJ1-2
len: 13
d_gene: .
v_gene: TRBV5-1
CDR3aa: CASSLVAGDGYTF

j_gene: TRBJ2-7
len: 12
d_gene: .
v_gene: TRBV20-1
CDR3aa: CSARASGSEPSF

j_gene: TRBJ1-6
len: 14
d_gene: .
v_gene: TRBV6-5
CDR3aa: CASSGWQTNSPLHF

j_gene: TRBJ1-2
len: 12
d_gene: .
v_gene: TRBV29-1
CDR3aa: CSVERVGVGYTF

j_gene: TRBJ1-6
len: 15
d_gene: .
v_gene: TRBV7-8
CDR3aa: CASSLRTPEISPLHF

j_gene: TRBJ1-4
len: 14
d_gene: TRBD1
v_gene: TRBV10-3
CDR3aa: CASSPTGINEKLFF

j_gene: TRBJ1-1
len: 14
d_gene: TRBD1
v_gene: TRBV29-1
CDR3aa: CSSLRTGGNTEAFF

j_gene: TRBJ1-4
len: 15
d_gene: .
v_gene: TRBV7-8
CDR3aa: CASSQEGTGNEKLFF

j_gene: TRBJ2-2
len: 16
d_gene: TRBD2
v_gene: TRBV19
CDR3aa: CASSGRGRALDGELFF

j_gene: TRBJ1-6
len: 12
d_gene: .
v_gene: TRBV21-1
CDR3aa: CASSEGTGALHF

j_gene: TRBJ1-2
len: 10
d_gene: .
v_gene: TRBV9
CDR3aa: CASSGYGYTF

j_gene: TRBJ2-2
len: 16
d_gene: .
v_gene: TRBV7-1
CDR3aa: CASSSPPGRNTGELFF

j_gene: TRBJ1-6
len: 13
d_gene: .
v_gene: TRBV6-1
CDR3aa: CASSARDRSPLHF

j_gene: TRBJ1-4
len: 15
d_gene: .
v_gene: TRBV4-1
CDR3aa: CASSQLESRGEKLFF

j_gene: TRBJ1-5
len: 13
d_gene: TRBD1
v_gene: TRBV6-5
CDR3aa: CASSGRGYQPQHF

j_gene: TRBJ2-7
len: 13
d_gene: TRBD1
v_gene: TRBV7-9
CDR3aa: CASSRQGHYEQYF

j_gene: TRBJ1-6
len: 13
d_gene: .
v_gene: TRBV24-1
CDR3aa: CASSEWSNSPLHF

j_gene: TRBJ1-2
len: 14
d_gene: TRBD1
v_gene: TRBV9
CDR3aa: CASSEGAGASGYTF

j_gene: TRBJ2-5
len: 17
d_gene: TRBD2
v_gene: TRBV12-3/TRBV12-4
CDR3aa: CASSPLGTSGGAETQYF

j_gene: TRBJ1-2
len: 12
d_gene: .
v_gene: TRBV24-1
CDR3aa: CASSSRNYGYTF

j_gene: TRBJ1-5
len: 15
d_gene: .
v_gene: TRBV15
CDR3aa: CATSRVGIVDQPQHF

j_gene: TRBJ1-5
len: 13
d_gene: .
v_gene: TRBV7-8
CDR3aa: CASSWSADQPQHF

j_gene: TRBJ2-5
len: 10
d_gene: .
v_gene: TRBV2
CDR3aa: CARSQETQYF

j_gene: TRBJ1-2
len: 12
d_gene: .
v_gene: TRBV20-1
CDR3aa: CSARGPGPGYTF

j_gene: TRBJ2-7
len: 11
d_gene: .
v_gene: TRBV29-1
CDR3aa: CSVERVGEQYF

j_gene: TRBJ1-4
len: 17
d_gene: .
v_gene: TRBV2
CDR3aa: CASSGRAGASSYGKLFF

j_gene: TRBJ1-1
len: 14
d_gene: TRBD1
v_gene: TRBV12-3/TRBV12-4
CDR3aa: CASSPTGTGTEAFF

j_gene: TRBJ2-5
len: 16
d_gene: .
v_gene: TRBV11-2
CDR3aa: CASSLKAGQPQEAQYF

j_gene: TRBJ1-5
len: 15
d_gene: .
v_gene: TRBV2
CDR3aa: CAWSVGGSGNQPQHF

j_gene: TRBJ2-2
len: 15
d_gene: .
v_gene: TRBV6-6
CDR3aa: CASRTVLLATGELFF

j_gene: TRBJ1-5
len: 15
d_gene: .
v_gene: TRBV7-2
CDR3aa: CASSRTRDSNQPQHF